What follows are 32 T cell receptor beta chains derived from one specimen sequenced in a study of T cell responses to AZD1222 COVID-19 vaccine. Profiled with immunoSEQ multiplex PCR; TCRdb holds only in-frame clones, not every one. The profile shows 120,000 to 150,000 clones, approximately 90% of them singletons. Sample: peripheral blood, taken on day 0 of AZD1222 vaccination. The receptors derive from an adult in good health.

This rearrangement joins TRBV27 to TRBJ1-2, with 7 positions matching TRBD1. The CDR3 contains 14 residues. The germline V gene has CDR1 MNHEY and CDR2 SMNVEV (reference sequence). With V trimmed by 3 bases and J by 5 bases, 6 bases remained unmatched. CDR3 sequence: CASSFARGKYGYTF. CDR3 DNA sequence: TGTGCCAGCAGTTTCGCCAGGGGGAAGTATGGCTACACCTTC.

V gene TRBV7-3 combines with J gene TRBJ2-3; D not certain. Germline CDR1 SGHTA, CDR2 FQGTGA. V lost 1 base and J lost 4, with 6 bases in between. CDR3 length equals 13 residues. CDR3 coding DNA: TGTGCCAGCAGCTTAAGTTGGGCAGATACGCAGTATTTT. Translation gives CASSLSWADTQYF.

The chain couples TRBV29-1 to TRBJ1-2, with D unresolved. Germline assignment: CDR1 SQVTM and CDR2 ANQGSEA. This CDR3 contains 11 residues. With 7 bases removed from V and 5 bases from J, the gap between germline ends came to 11 bases. The CDR3 DNA sequence: TGCAGCGCCTCCAGTGGTTATGGCTACACCTTC. Protein product: CSASSGYGYTF.

CDR3: CASSPSGSEQYF. For the CDR3, the DNA is TGTGCCAGCTCACCCTCGGGGTCTGAGCAGTACTTC. The chain combines TRBV18 with TRBJ2-7; TRBD2 might be the D (5 bases). Germline values: CDR1 KGHSH, CDR2 LQKENI. The CDR3 has 12 residues. V dropped 3 bases and J dropped 7 bases, with 10 bases sitting between them.

The count of this clone is one. The junction and the germline gene differ at one end; a read error may be behind it. The chain uses TRBV20-1 and TRBJ1-1; the D is unclear. There are 11 residues in the CDR3. Germline CDR1 DFQATT, CDR2 SNEGSKA (reference sequence). CDR3 DNA sequence: TGCAGTGGTAGATTTATCGCTGAAGCTTTCTTT. It yields the protein CSGRFIAEAFF.

The chain carries TRBV24-1 and TRBJ1-2; 7 bases map to TRBD1. Germline-derived CDR1 and CDR2 are KGHDR and SFDVKD. The CDR3 has 13 residues. J was trimmed by 7 bases and V by 4 bases; bases with no gene match: 5. As DNA, the CDR3 is TGTGCCACCAGTGACAGGGACAGTCTTGGCTACACCTTC. It encodes CATSDRDSLGYTF.

This clone came up once. This chain links TRBV3-1 (or the pseudogene TRBV3-2) with TRBJ1-2; D is undetermined. The length of the CDR3 is 15 residues. Between the trimmed V and J ends, which lost 3 bases and 2 bases, there was a span of 13 bases. CDR1 LGHDT and CDR2 YNNKEL come from the germline V gene (reference sequence). The CDR3 DNA follows: TGTGCCAGCAGCCATTTTGGCCCCTCCAACTATGGCTACACCTTC. Translated: CASSHFGPSNYGYTF.

The sample holds one count of this clone. This rearrangement joins TRBV2 to TRBJ2-2; no definite D call. Trimming took 6 bases from V and 5 from J, leaving 7 bases between them. CDR1 is SNHLY, CDR2 FYNNEI, per germline. The CDR3 sequence is 12 residues long. CDR3 in amino acids: CASRWGTGELFF. CDR3 DNA sequence: TGTGCCAGCAGATGGGGTACCGGGGAGCTGTTTTTT. Looking up the rest from reference TRBV2 and TRBJ2-2 gives the full variable domain: EPEVTQTPSHQVTQMGQEVILRCVPISNHLYFYWYRQILGQKVEFLVSFYNNEISEKSEIFDDQFSVERPDGSNFTLKIRSTKLEDSAMYFCASRWGTGELFFGEGSRLTVL.

The genes are TRBV6-5 and TRBJ2-7; D perhaps matches TRBD2 (5 bases). The CDR3 has 14 amino acids. V was shortened by 6 bases and J by 3 bases, with 15 bases between the two germline ends. Germline CDR1 and CDR2: MNHEY and SVGAGI. The CDR3 bases are TGTGCCAGCAGCTACGGCTTAGGGAGCTACGAGCAGTACTTC. Protein sequence: CASSYGLGSYEQYF.

CDR3 DNA sequence: TGTGCCAGCAGCTTGTTACAGACAAGCTCTGGAAACACCATATATTTT. It translates to CASSLLQTSSGNTIYF. This rearrangement joins TRBV5-6 to TRBJ1-3; D not resolved. The CDR3 contains 16 residues. V was shortened by 1 base and J by 0 bases, with 11 bases between the two germline ends. Germline CDR1 SGHDT, CDR2 YYEEEE.

The J gene is TRBJ2-7, the V gene TRBV5-1; the D is unclear. With 0 bases removed from V and 0 bases from J, the gap between germline ends came to 7 bases. The V gene's germline CDR1 is SGHRS and CDR2 YFSETQ. This CDR3 is built from 14 residues. The CDR3 coding sequence is TGCGCCAGCAGCTTGGGACGGATCTCCTACGAGCAGTACTTC. Amino acids: CASSLGRISYEQYF.

This clone is a singleton in its sample. The chain uses TRBV4-2 and TRBJ2-1; TRBD2 matches 8 bases. The germline CDR1 and CDR2 sequences are LGHNA and YNFKEQ. Losses at the gene ends were 0 bases for V and 3 bases for J; bases not matched to a gene: 4. The length of the CDR3 is 16 residues. CDR3 bases: TGTGCCAGCAGCCAAGATGGGACTAGTGGCTACAATGAGCAGTTCTTC. Protein: CASSQDGTSGYNEQFF.

This chain connects TRBV19 to TRBJ2-1, with no clear D. Germline V gene data show CDR1 as LNHDA and CDR2 as SQIVND (reference sequence). V was cut by 3 bases and J by 5 bases, with 11 bases left in between. The CDR3 has 14 residues. The CDR3: CASSISSANNEQFF. CDR3 coding DNA: TGTGCCAGTAGTATTTCCAGCGCCAACAATGAGCAGTTCTTC. The full variable domain, its missing parts supplied by reference TRBV19 and TRBJ2-1, is DGGITQSPKYLFRKEGQNVTLSCEQNLNHDAMYWYRQDPGQGLRLIYYSQIVNDFQKGDIAEGYSVSREKKESFPLTVTSAQKNPTAFYLCASSISSANNEQFFGPGTRLTVL.

The rearrangement uses TRBV6-5 and TRBJ1-1; maybe TRBD1 (5 bases). Germline values: CDR1 MNHEY, CDR2 SVGAGI. V lost 7 bases, J lost 5 bases, and 17 bases lay in between. The CDR3 has 14 residues. The CDR3 spells CASKVGQGSTEAFF. In nucleotides, the CDR3 is TGTGCCAGCAAGGTGGGGCAGGGATCGACTGAAGCTTTCTTT.

The chain carries TRBV3-1 (or the pseudogene TRBV3-2) and TRBJ2-7; 11 bases map to TRBD1. The germline V gene has CDR1 LGHDT and CDR2 YNNKEL (reference sequence). Unmatched junction bases numbered 4, after V lost 3 bases and J lost 0 bases. This CDR3 comprises 16 residues. DNA of the CDR3: TGTGCCAGCAGCCACACCGGGACAGGGGGCTCCTACGAGCAGTACTTC. As protein: CASSHTGTGGSYEQYF.

This clone was picked up a small number of times. This chain joins TRBV10-2 and TRBJ2-7; no clear D. Trimming shortened V by 3 bases and J by 3 bases, and 12 bases separated the two germline ends. Germline V lookup: CDR1 WSHSY, CDR2 SAAADI. CDR3 length: 14 amino acids. CDR3 loop: CASSDSFGGYEQYF. The CDR3 region has the DNA TGCGCCAGCAGTGATTCTTTTGGTGGCTACGAGCAGTACTTC.

The J gene is TRBJ2-1, the V gene TRBV9, with TRBD2 matching over 7 bases. With V trimmed by 0 bases and J by 5 bases, 5 bases remained unmatched. This CDR3 region has 15 residues. CDR1 SGDLS and CDR2 YYNGEE come from the germline V gene. The CDR3 is CASSVEGRAHNEQFF. The CDR3 DNA sequence: TGTGCCAGCAGCGTAGAGGGGAGGGCCCACAATGAGCAGTTCTTC.

The genes are TRBV6-5 and TRBJ1-1; a weak D match, TRBD1 (6 bases). Trimming shortened V by 6 bases and J by 5 bases, and 13 bases separated the two germline ends. This CDR3 is 13 amino acids long. The V gene's germline CDR1 is MNHEY and CDR2 SVGAGI. The CDR3 DNA is TGTGCCAGCAGCCGACAGGCTAGAACTGAAGCTTTCTTT. Encoded protein: CASSRQARTEAFF.

This clone came up a few times. This chain links TRBV29-1 with TRBJ2-7, with D possibly TRBD2 on 6 matching bases. The V end was cut by 3 bases, the J end by 0 bases, with 15 bases between. This CDR3 has 15 residues. The V gene's germline CDR1 is SQVTM and CDR2 ANQGSEA. Here the CDR3 DNA reads TGCAGCGTTGACCCCGGGACTGGGAGCTCCTACGAGCAGTACTTC. Translating it yields CSVDPGTGSSYEQYF.

The chain is built from TRBV7-2 and TRBJ1-1; 10 bases are shared with TRBD1. The J segment lost 1 base and the V segment lost 5 bases, leaving 4 bases of the junction unmatched. This CDR3 spans 15 amino acids. Germline loops: CDR1 SGHTA, CDR2 FQGNSA. CDR3 sequence: CASSRQGASNTEAFF. The CDR3 region has the DNA TGTGCCAGCAGCAGACAGGGGGCCTCGAACACTGAAGCTTTCTTT.

The chain employs TRBV4-1 and TRBJ1-4; D gene unclear. The CDR3 covers 13 residues. Per germline, CDR1 MGHRA and CDR2 YSYEKL. V lost 1 base and J 5 bases, leaving 5 bases between the germline ends. DNA for the CDR3: TGCGCCAGCAGCCAAGCGGGGAATGAAAAACTGTTTTTT. It translates to CASSQAGNEKLFF.

The chain carries TRBV15 and TRBJ2-3, with D hard to call. The germline gives CDR1 LNHNV, CDR2 YYDKDF (reference sequence). The V end lost 2 bases, the J end lost 2 bases, and 11 bases lay between the germline ends. The CDR3 is 15 residues long. The DNA for the CDR3 is TGTGCCACCAGCAGACGACGGTCGCACACAGATACGCAGTATTTT. It is translated as CATSRRRSHTDTQYF.

The V and J genes are TRBV6-2 or TRBV6-3 and TRBJ2-7, with D unclear. This CDR3 has 18 amino acids. V shed 0 bases and J shed 3 bases, with 21 bases lying between them. Looked up from germline, CDR1 is MNHEY and CDR2 is SVGEGT. The CDR3 sequence: CASSYSSPHTDGYYEQYF. DNA for the CDR3: TGTGCCAGCAGTTACTCGTCCCCACACACGGACGGCTACTACGAGCAGTACTTC.

The chain is built from TRBV12-5 and TRBJ1-1, with D perhaps matching TRBD1 (5 bases). Looked up from germline, CDR1 is LGHNT and CDR2 is FRNRAP. This CDR3 has 18 residues. V lost 0 bases and J 3 bases, leaving 20 bases between the germline ends. The CDR3 reads CASGLVNQGKTEDTEAFF. In nucleotides, the CDR3 is TGTGCTAGTGGTTTGGTTAATCAGGGTAAGACCGAGGACACTGAAGCTTTCTTT.

V usage is TRBV7-9 and J usage is TRBJ2-1; 8 bases align to TRBD2. V was clipped by 6 bases and J by 9 bases; unmatched bases: 10. This CDR3 is built from 14 residues. Germline V gene data show CDR1 as SEHNR and CDR2 as FQNEAQ (reference sequence). CDR3 nucleotides: TGTGCCAGCAGGAAAGCGGGAGCAGAGATTGAGCAGTTCTTC. It is translated as CASRKAGAEIEQFF.

This clone showed up just a few times. The CDR3 DNA reads as TGTGCCAGCAGCTTAACGGGAACCTTCACCGGGGAGCTGTTTTTT. Amino acids: CASSLTGTFTGELFF. The V gene is TRBV7-3, the J gene TRBJ2-2; D remains unclear. Germline loops: CDR1 SGHTA, CDR2 FQGTGA. The CDR3 extends over 15 amino acids. Trimming removed 0 bases from V and 4 bases from J, with 9 bases in between.

This clone has only one observation. V gene TRBV5-4 combines with J gene TRBJ2-7, with a weak D call TRBD2 (6 bases). The V end lost 5 bases, the J end lost 6 bases, and 21 bases lay between the germline ends. The CDR3 has 15 residues. Germline CDR1 is SGHNT and CDR2 is YYREEE (reference sequence). CDR3 region: CASRIPRLVPCEQYF. The DNA of the CDR3 is TGTGCCAGCAGAATCCCACGACTAGTCCCGTGCGAGCAGTACTTC. Full variable domain (outside the CDR3, taken from reference TRBV5-4 and TRBJ2-7): ETGVTQSPTHLIKTRGQQVTLRCSSQSGHNTVSWYQQALGQGPQFIFQYYREEENGRGNFPPRFSGLQFPNYSSELNVNALELDDSALYLCASRIPRLVPCEQYFGPGTRLTVT.

The rearrangement links TRBV18 to TRBJ1-3, with D perhaps matching TRBD1 (6 bases). Germline V CDR1 and CDR2: KGHSH, LQKENI. Trimming removed 0 bases at V and 4 bases at J, with 10 bases between. CDR3 length equals 15 residues. DNA of the CDR3: TGTGCCAGCTCACCACCAAGGGGGTCCGGAAACACCATATATTTT. Translating it yields CASSPPRGSGNTIYF.

The genes are TRBV5-6 and TRBJ2-2; D remains unclear. The germline CDR1 and CDR2 sequences are SGHDT and YYEEEE. The CDR3 extends over 12 amino acids. Trimming cost V 0 bases and J 6 bases, with 3 bases left between them. CDR3 in amino acids: CASSLGSGELFF. The CDR3 nucleotides read TGTGCCAGCAGCTTGGGGTCCGGGGAGCTGTTTTTT. The whole variable domain, remainder taken from reference TRBV5-6 and TRBJ2-2, is DAGVTQSPTHLIKTRGQQVTLRCSPKSGHDTVSWYQQALGQGPQFIFQYYEEEERQRGNFPDRFSGHQFPNYSSELNVNALLLGDSALYLCASSLGSGELFFGEGSRLTVL.

J is TRBJ2-7 and V is TRBV25-1; perhaps TRBD2 as D (6 bases). V gave up 8 bases and J gave up 2 bases, with 10 bases separating them. CDR1 is MGHDK, CDR2 SYGVNS, per germline. This CDR3 has 12 amino acids. CDR3: CASRDSTYEQYF. For the CDR3, the DNA is TGTGCCAGCCGGGACTCCACCTACGAGCAGTACTTC.

This chain connects TRBV27 to TRBJ2-7; TRBD2 aligns across 10 bases. The CDR3 has 15 amino acids. Looked up from germline, CDR1 is MNHEY and CDR2 is SMNVEV (reference sequence). V trimming: 6 bases; J trimming: 2 bases; junction bases outside the gene matches: 7. CDR3 bases: TGTGCCAGCAGACCTAGCGGGAGTGGGGCCTACGAGCAGTACTTC. The encoded protein is CASRPSGSGAYEQYF.

The chain has TRBV28 and TRBJ2-7; 7 nucleotides match TRBD1. V lost 6 bases and J lost 6; bases outside the gene matches: 11. Germline-derived CDR1 and CDR2 are MDHEN and SYDVKM. The CDR3 is 14 residues long. The CDR3 is CASRTRGLAFEQYF. The CDR3 coding sequence is TGTGCCAGCAGGACGAGGGGGCTAGCTTTCGAGCAGTACTTC.